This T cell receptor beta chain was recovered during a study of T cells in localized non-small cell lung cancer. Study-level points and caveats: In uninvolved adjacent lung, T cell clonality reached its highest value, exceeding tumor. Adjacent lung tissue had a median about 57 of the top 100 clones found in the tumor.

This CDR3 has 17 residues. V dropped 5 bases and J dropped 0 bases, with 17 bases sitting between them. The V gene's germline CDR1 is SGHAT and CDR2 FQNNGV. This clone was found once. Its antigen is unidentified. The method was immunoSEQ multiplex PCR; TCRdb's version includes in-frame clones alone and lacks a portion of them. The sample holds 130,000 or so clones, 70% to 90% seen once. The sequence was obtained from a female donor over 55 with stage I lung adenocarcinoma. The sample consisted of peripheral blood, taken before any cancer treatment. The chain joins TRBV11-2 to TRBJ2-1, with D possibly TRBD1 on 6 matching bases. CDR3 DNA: TGTGCCAGCAGCCGGGTTTTTGGACAGAGCTCCTACAATGAGCAGTTCTTC. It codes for CASSRVFGQSSYNEQFF.